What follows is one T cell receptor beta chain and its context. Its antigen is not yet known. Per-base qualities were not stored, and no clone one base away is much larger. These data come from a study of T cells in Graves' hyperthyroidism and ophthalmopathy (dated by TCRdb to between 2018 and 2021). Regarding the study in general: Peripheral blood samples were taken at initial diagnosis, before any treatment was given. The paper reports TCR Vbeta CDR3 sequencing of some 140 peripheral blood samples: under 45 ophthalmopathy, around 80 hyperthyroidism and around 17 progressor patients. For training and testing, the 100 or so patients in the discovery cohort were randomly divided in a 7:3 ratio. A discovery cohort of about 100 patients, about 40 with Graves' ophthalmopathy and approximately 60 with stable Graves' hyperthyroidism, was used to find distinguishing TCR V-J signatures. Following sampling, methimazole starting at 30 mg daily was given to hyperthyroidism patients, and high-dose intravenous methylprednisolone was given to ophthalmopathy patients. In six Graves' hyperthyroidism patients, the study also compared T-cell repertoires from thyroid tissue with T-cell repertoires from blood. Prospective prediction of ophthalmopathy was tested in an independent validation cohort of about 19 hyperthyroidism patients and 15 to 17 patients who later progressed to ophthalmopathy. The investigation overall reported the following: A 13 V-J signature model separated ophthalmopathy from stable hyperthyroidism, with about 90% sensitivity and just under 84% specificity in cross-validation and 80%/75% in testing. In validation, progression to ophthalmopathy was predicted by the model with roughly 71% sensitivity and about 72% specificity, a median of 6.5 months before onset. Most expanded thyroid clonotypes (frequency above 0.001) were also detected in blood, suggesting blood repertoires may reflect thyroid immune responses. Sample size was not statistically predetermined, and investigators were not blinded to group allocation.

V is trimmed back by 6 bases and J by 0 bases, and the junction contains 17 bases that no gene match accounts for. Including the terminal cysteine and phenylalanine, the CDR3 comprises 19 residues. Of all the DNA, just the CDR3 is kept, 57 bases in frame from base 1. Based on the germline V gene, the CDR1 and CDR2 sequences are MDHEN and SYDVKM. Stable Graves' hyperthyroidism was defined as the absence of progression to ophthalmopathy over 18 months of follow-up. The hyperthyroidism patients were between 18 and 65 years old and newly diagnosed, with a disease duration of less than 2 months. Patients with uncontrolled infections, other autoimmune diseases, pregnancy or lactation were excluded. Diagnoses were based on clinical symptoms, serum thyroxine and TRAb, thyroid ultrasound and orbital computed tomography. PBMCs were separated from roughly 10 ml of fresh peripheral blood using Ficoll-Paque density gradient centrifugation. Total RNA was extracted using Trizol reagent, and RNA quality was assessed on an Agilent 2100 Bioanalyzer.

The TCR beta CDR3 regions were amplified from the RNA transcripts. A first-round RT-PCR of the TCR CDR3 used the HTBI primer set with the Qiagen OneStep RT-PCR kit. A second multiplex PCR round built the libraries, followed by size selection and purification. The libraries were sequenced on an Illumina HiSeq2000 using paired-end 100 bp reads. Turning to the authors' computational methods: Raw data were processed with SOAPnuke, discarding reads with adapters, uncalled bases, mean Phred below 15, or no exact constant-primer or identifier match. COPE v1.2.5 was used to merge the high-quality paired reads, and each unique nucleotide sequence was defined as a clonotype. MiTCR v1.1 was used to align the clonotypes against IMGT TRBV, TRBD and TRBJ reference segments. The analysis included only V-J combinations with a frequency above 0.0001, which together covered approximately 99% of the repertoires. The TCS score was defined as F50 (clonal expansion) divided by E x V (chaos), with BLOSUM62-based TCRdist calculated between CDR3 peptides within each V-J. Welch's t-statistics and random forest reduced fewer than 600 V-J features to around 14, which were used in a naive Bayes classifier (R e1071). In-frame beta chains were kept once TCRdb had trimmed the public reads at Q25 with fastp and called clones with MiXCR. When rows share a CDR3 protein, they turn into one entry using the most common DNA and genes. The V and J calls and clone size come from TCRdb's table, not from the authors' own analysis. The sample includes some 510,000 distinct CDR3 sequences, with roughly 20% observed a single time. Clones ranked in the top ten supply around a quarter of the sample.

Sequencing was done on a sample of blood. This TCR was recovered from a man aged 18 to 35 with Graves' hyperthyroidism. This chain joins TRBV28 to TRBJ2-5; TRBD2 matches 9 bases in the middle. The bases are TGTGCCAGCAGCTACTTTCTAGCGGGGCTTGCCCCCGACCAAGAGACCCAGTACTTC. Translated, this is CASSYFLAGLAPDQETQYF.